This T cell receptor (beta chain) stems from a study of OX40 agonist ivuxolimab in advanced cancers. On the study more broadly: Cohort: approximately 79% men, mean age approximately 60, aged about 23 to 80.

V was clipped by 5 bases and J by 2 bases; unmatched bases: 7. Germline CDR1 is KGHSH and CDR2 is LQKENI. There are 16 residues in the CDR3. This table comes from immunoSEQ multiplex PCR, and its TCRdb copy is limited to in-frame clones, with some not included. Among under 80,000 clones listed, roughly 85% were seen once. This chain connects TRBV18 to TRBJ1-5; 9 positions match TRBD1. The receptor's source is an adult with an advanced solid tumor such as melanoma, head and neck, liver or kidney cancer. The material sequenced was CD4+ or CD8+ T cells sorted from blood, taken in a trial of the OX40 agonist ivuxolimab. CDR3 coding DNA: TGTGCCAGCTCATCACGACAGGGGGAGGGCAATCAGCCCCAGCATTTT. Protein sequence: CASSSRQGEGNQPQHF.